What follows is one TCR beta chain and its context. No antigen is known for it. This record belongs to a study of identifying expanded T cells in peripheral blood. Points from the study as a whole: Clone count variance between roughly 2-week samples rose with total template count.

TCRdb's table, derived via immunoSEQ multiplex PCR, lists solely in-frame clones and lacks some. Among tens of thousands of clones listed, 84% were seen once. Germline V gene lookup returns CDR1 MNHEY and CDR2 SVGAGI. The length of the CDR3 is 14 residues. The ends were cut back, 2 bases at V and 6 bases at J, with 13 bases in the middle. No infections or other immune events were documented during collection. Sequenced input: blood. The TCR originated in a person aged 18 to 75 in good health. This chain connects TRBV6-5 to TRBJ2-5; possibly TRBD1 or TRBD2 for D (5 bases each). The chain's CDR3 is CASSYTAPGQTQYF. CDR3 in DNA: TGTGCCAGCAGTTACACCGCTCCGGGACAGACCCAGTACTTC.